Listed below are T cell receptor beta chains from one sample, sequenced in a study of CD8 T cells in ankylosing spondylitis. TCRdb processed the 5' RACE reads anew with MiXCR; each CDR3 protein has one entry. Of over 700,000 distinct CDR3 sequences in the sample, around 20% were seen once. The specimen was blood, either unsorted or a sorted T cell fraction (not recorded which). The receptor source for this set is a male donor with ankylosing spondylitis. Both conserved end residues are part of each CDR3. D genes are given only for firm matches. Some rows have no size entry. The others give once, few or many, or a class for an expanded clone.

d_call j_call v_call clone_size cdr3_aa cdr3_nt
NA TRBJ2-4 TRBV29-1 few CSVEDPGLVAKNIQYF TGCAGCGTTGAAGACCCGGGCCTTGTAGCCAAAAACATTCAGTACTTC
TRBD2 TRBJ2-7 TRBV28 NA CASNDRRTSGRAGEQYF TGTGCCAGCAACGACCGCCGGACTAGCGGGAGGGCCGGGGAGCAGTACTTC
NA TRBJ1-5 TRBV27 few CASSSTGHWPQHF TGTGCCAGCAGTTCGACGGGACATTGGCCCCAGCATTTT
NA TRBJ2-2 TRBV7-2 few CACYLAVNTGELFF TGTGCCTGCTACTTGGCAGTCAACACCGGGGAGCTGTTTTTT
NA TRBJ1-1 TRBV12-3/TRBV12-4 NA CATRQNEAFF TGTGCCACCCGACAGAACGAAGCTTTCTTT
NA TRBJ2-7 TRBV29-1 NA CSVGLKPTAYEQYF TGCAGCGTTGGACTAAAACCGACAGCCTACGAGCAGTACTTC
NA TRBJ1-2 TRBV3-1 NA CASSQDTRVTYGYTF TGTGCCAGCAGCCAAGATACCAGGGTGACCTATGGCTACACCTTC
NA TRBJ2-4 TRBV4-3 many CASSQDLTDHKNIQYF TGCGCCAGCAGCCAAGATTTAACGGATCATAAAAACATTCAGTACTTC
TRBD2 TRBJ2-3 TRBV15 few CATSIRTSGKDTQYF TGTGCCACCAGCATAAGGACTAGCGGGAAAGATACGCAGTATTTT
NA TRBJ2-2 TRBV5-1 few CASSQGDSNTGELFF TGCGCCAGCAGCCAGGGGGACTCCAACACCGGGGAGCTGTTTTTT
NA TRBJ1-2 TRBV29-1 NA CSVDRSYGYTF TGCAGCGTTGATAGGTCCTATGGCTACACCTTC
NA TRBJ1-1 TRBV5-1 NA CASGWGGSEAFF TGCGCCAGCGGCTGGGGGGGTAGTGAAGCTTTCTTT
NA TRBJ2-5 TRBV29-1 few CSVEDLEGMETQYF TGCAGCGTTGAAGATCTTGAGGGGATGGAGACCCAGTACTTC
TRBD2 TRBJ2-1 TRBV20-1 many CSARSGGLAGTAHNEQFF TGCAGTGCTAGAAGCGGGGGACTAGCGGGAACGGCACACAATGAGCAGTTCTTC
TRBD1 TRBJ2-7 TRBV5-1 few CASSLGGQGAGEQYF TGCGCCAGCAGCTTAGGGGGTCAGGGGGCCGGCGAGCAGTACTTC
NA TRBJ2-7 TRBV18 once CASSPRDAETNEQYF TGTGCCAGCTCACCTCGGGACGCAGAGACTAATGAGCAGTACTTC
TRBD1 TRBJ2-2 TRBV9 NA CASRREGGADTGELFF TGTGCCAGCAGAAGGGAAGGGGGCGCCGACACCGGGGAGCTGTTTTTT